Presented here are 6 T cell receptor beta chains from one specimen sequenced in a study of cytomegalovirus exposure and HLA in healthy donors. The PCR was carried out with 60 Vbeta primers and 13 Jbeta primers. Method: immunoSEQ multiplex PCR; TCRdb's copy keeps in-frame clones and lacks some. Its listing shows about 200,000 clones. Source material: PBMCs. The receptors were sampled from a boy younger than 18 in good health and CMV-seronegative.

The chain has TRBV6-5 and TRBJ2-1; weak D call: TRBD2 (5 bases). The CDR3 totals 12 residues. Trimming took 0 bases from V and 8 from J, leaving 5 bases between them. The germline CDR1 and CDR2 sequences are MNHEY and SVGAGI. DNA of the CDR3: TGTGCCAGCAGTTACTCGCGGGATGAGCAGTTCTTC. It encodes CASSYSRDEQFF.

The chain combines TRBV5-1 with TRBJ2-7; 9 positions agree with TRBD2. Germline V gene data show CDR1 as SGHRS and CDR2 as YFSETQ. After removal of 0 bases from V and 3 bases from J, the junction contained 4 bases not matched to a gene. This CDR3 comprises 15 residues. In DNA, the CDR3 is TGCGCCAGCAGCTTGGAACTAGCGGGCGTCTACGAGCAGTACTTC. Translating gives CASSLELAGVYEQYF.

J is TRBJ2-1 and V is TRBV2; 9 bases fit TRBD2. The J segment lost 1 base and the V segment lost 8 bases, leaving 9 bases of the junction unmatched. The CDR3 is 16 amino acids. Germline values: CDR1 SNHLY, CDR2 FYNNEI. The CDR3 bases are TGTGCCAGCCCAGAGGCGGGGGGGCCGTCCTACAATGAGCAGTTCTTC. Encoded protein: CASPEAGGPSYNEQFF.

V is TRBV7-2 and J is TRBJ1-1, with D perhaps matching TRBD1 (5 bases). CDR3 size: 13 residues. In germline, CDR1 is SGHTA, CDR2 FQGNSA. V lost 2 bases and J 5 bases, leaving 9 bases between the germline ends. CDR3 region: CASSLQGGTEAFF. DNA of the CDR3: TGTGCCAGCAGCTTACAGGGCGGAACTGAAGCTTTCTTT.

About this clone: An end of the junction differs from the germline gene, which may be a read error. The V and J genes are TRBV7-9 and TRBJ2-1; 11 positions agree with TRBD2. Germline assignment: CDR1 SEHNR and CDR2 FQNEAQ (reference sequence). The CDR3 extends over 14 amino acids. CDR3 in DNA: TGTGCCAGCAGCTCTAGCGGGGGGCACAATGAGCAGCTCTTC. This encodes CASSSSGGHNEQLF.

The rearrangement uses TRBV7-2 and TRBJ2-2; TRBD2 matches at 9 bases. Germline CDR1 reads SGHTA; CDR2 reads FQGNSA. V was clipped by 5 bases and J by 5 bases; unmatched bases: 6. CDR3 length: 15 amino acids. The CDR3 DNA follows: TGTGCCAGCAGCGTTTTGACTAGCGGAACCGGGGAGCTGTTTTTT. Amino acids: CASSVLTSGTGELFF.